This T cell receptor beta chain was sequenced in a study of blood T cell repertoires in COVID-19. Study-level background: Samples taken during acute and convalescent COVID-19 were collected in the United States, Italy and Spain.

Participant age was roughly 18 to 90 years, and participants resided in approximately 24 US areas. The study counted Cohort 3 donors as recovered given two negative PCRs, clearance, or symptom resolution. Authors' methods: Nucleated cell number was recorded as an estimate derived from reference gene primer amplification. Here immunoSEQ multiplex PCR was the method, and the copy in TCRdb shows in-frame clones only, minus some. For V, J and clone size, that table is used; D and trimming come from the DNA. This sample yields about 140,000 clones, of which over 70% are seen a single time; 11% belongs to the top ten. Sequencing input: PBMCs or T cells enriched from blood (not recorded which). The origin of this receptor is a man between 60 and 75 years old who had recovered from COVID-19.

CDR3 sequence: CASSYPPPGEHYGYTF. The CDR3 DNA reads as TGTGCCAGCAGTTATCCTCCCCCGGGGGAGCACTATGGCTACACCTTC. This chain links TRBV6-6 with TRBJ1-2; D may be TRBD1 (5 bases). The CDR3 covers 16 residues. Germline CDR1 is MNHNY and CDR2 is SVGAGI (reference sequence). The V end was cut by 3 bases, the J end by 3 bases, with 17 bases between.